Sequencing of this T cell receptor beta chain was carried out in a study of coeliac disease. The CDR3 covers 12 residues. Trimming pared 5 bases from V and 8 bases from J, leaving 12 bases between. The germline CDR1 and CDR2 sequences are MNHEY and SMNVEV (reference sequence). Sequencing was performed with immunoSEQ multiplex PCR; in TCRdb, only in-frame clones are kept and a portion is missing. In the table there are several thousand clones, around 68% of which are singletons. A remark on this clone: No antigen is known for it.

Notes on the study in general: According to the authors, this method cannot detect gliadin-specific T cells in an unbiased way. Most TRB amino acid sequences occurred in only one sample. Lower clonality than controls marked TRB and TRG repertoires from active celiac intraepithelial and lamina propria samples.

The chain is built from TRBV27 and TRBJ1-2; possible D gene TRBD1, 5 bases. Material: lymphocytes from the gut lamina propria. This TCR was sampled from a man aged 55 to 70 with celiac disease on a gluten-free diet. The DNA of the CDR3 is TGTGCCAGCAGTACGAGGGACTCCGGCTACACCTTC. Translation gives CASSTRDSGYTF.